The 19 T cell receptor beta chains presented below share a single source sample, sequenced in a study of PD-1 blockade in classical Hodgkin lymphoma. Only in-frame clones appear in the TCRdb table, and some are missing; sequencing was by immunoSEQ multiplex PCR. The sample carries 6,800 or so clones, 60% to 85% recorded once. All patients relapsed after autologous stem cell transplantation, and brentuximab vedotin exposure varied. The material sequenced was peripheral blood mononuclear cells (PBMCs), taken before the second cycle of nivolumab. The receptors here all came from a human donor with classical Hodgkin lymphoma.

The gene calls are TRBV6-6 and TRBJ1-2; D not certain. CDR1 and CDR2 (germline): MNHNY, SVGAGI (reference sequence). The CDR3 sequence is 14 residues long. V gave up 5 bases and J gave up 1 base, with 11 bases separating them. Written as DNA, the CDR3 is TGTGCCAGCAGTCTGTCGGGGTTTAACTATGGCTACACCTTC. Translated, it gives CASSLSGFNYGYTF.

This clone appeared a few times. V is TRBV7-9 and J is TRBJ2-7, with TRBD1 matching 8 bases. CDR1 SEHNR and CDR2 FQNEAQ come from the germline V gene (reference sequence). The length of the CDR3 is 14 residues. J was trimmed by 0 bases and V by 5 bases; bases with no gene match: 3. The CDR3 nucleotides read TGTGCCAGCAGCCGACAGGGGACCTCCTACGAGCAGTACTTC. Translating it yields CASSRQGTSYEQYF. The entire variable domain, with the rest obtained from reference TRBV7-9 and TRBJ2-7, is as follows: DTGVSQNPRHKITKRGQNVTFRCDPISEHNRLYWYRQTLGQGPEFLTYFQNEAQLEKSRLLSDRFSAERPKGSFSTLEIQRTEQGDSAMYLCASSRQGTSYEQYFGPGTRLTVT.

The chain recombines TRBV18 with TRBJ1-4; a weak D match, TRBD1 (6 bases). Germline values: CDR1 KGHSH, CDR2 LQKENI. Deletions cut 1 base from V and 2 bases from J, with 17 bases between. The CDR3 loop spans 18 amino acids. CDR3 DNA sequence: TGTGCCAGCTCACCACAGGTACAGGGAATCTCCACTAATGAAAAACTGTTTTTT. Translating it yields CASSPQVQGISTNEKLFF. Based on the CDR3 plus reference TRBV18 and TRBJ1-4, the full variable domain is NAGVMQNPRHLVRRRGQEARLRCSPMKGHSHVYWYRQLPEEGLKFMVYLQKENIIDESGMPKERFSAEFPKEGPSILRIQQVVRGDSAAYFCASSPQVQGISTNEKLFFGSGTQLSVL.

This chain joins TRBV27 and TRBJ1-3; no clear D. Germline V lookup: CDR1 MNHEY, CDR2 SMNVEV (reference sequence). V lost 5 bases, J lost 0 bases, and 8 bases lay in between. The CDR3 consists of 14 residues. CDR3: CASSPDTSGNTIYF. CDR3 sequence (DNA): TGTGCCAGCAGTCCCGACACCTCTGGAAACACCATATATTTT.

The V gene is TRBV20-1, the J gene TRBJ1-1; D not certain. The CDR3 covers 10 residues. Germline V CDR1 and CDR2: DFQATT, SNEGSKA (reference sequence). Trimming removed 6 bases from V and 10 bases from J, with 12 bases in between. CDR3 nucleotides: TGCAGTGCCGCTGACCTGACAGCTTTCTTT. As protein: CSAADLTAFF.

The gene calls are TRBV5-4 and TRBJ2-5; D is perhaps TRBD2 (6 bases). Germline CDR1 SGHNT, CDR2 YYREEE (reference sequence). V lost 6 bases to trimming and J lost 4 bases, with 22 bases between them. The CDR3 totals 16 residues. CDR3 sequence (DNA): TGTGCCAGCACCAAACCCGTCGGGGGTGGAGGAGAGACCCAGTACTTC. It encodes CASTKPVGGGGETQYF.

The genes are TRBV4-3 and TRBJ2-5; 12 bases match TRBD1. CDR3 length: 17 residues. Germline V lookup: CDR1 LGHNA, CDR2 YSLEER. J gave up 5 bases and V 0 bases, and 7 bases lay outside the gene matches. The DNA of the CDR3 is TGCGCCAGCAGCCAAGACCGGGACAGGGGGCGCTGGGAGACCCAGTACTTC. Its translation is CASSQDRDRGRWETQYF.

The rearrangement uses TRBV7-2 and TRBJ2-5; D gene ambiguous. This CDR3 has 15 amino acids. From germline, CDR1 is SGHTA and CDR2 FQGNSA. V shed 3 bases and J shed 5 bases, with 16 bases lying between them. CDR3 nucleotide sequence: TGTGCCAGCAGCTTGGTCCAGGTACCCTCTGAGACCCAGTACTTC. Translating it yields CASSLVQVPSETQYF.

The chain uses TRBV5-4 and TRBJ2-7; D could derive from TRBD1 or TRBD2 (5 bases each). Germline-derived CDR1 and CDR2 are SGHNT and YYREEE (reference sequence). Trimming stripped 3 bases from V and 7 bases from J, with 11 bases between. CDR3 length: 12 amino acids. CDR3 sequence (DNA): TGTGCCAGCAGCTCTTCGGGGCTTGAGCAGTACTTC. This translates into CASSSSGLEQYF.

The CDR3, as DNA: TGTGCCAGCAGCCGGGACGGTGACTACAATCAGCCCCAGCATTTT. The encoded protein is CASSRDGDYNQPQHF. The rearrangement joins TRBV27 to TRBJ1-5; D is possibly TRBD1 (5 bases). Germline CDR1 MNHEY, CDR2 SMNVEV (reference sequence). CDR3 length: 15 residues. V lost 6 bases to trimming and J lost 3 bases, with 15 bases between them.

The chain carries TRBV10-3 and TRBJ1-4; D ambiguous. The germline gives CDR1 ENHRY, CDR2 SYGVKD. V lost 2 bases and J 3 bases, leaving 10 bases between the germline ends. The CDR3 is made up of 15 amino acids. CDR3 sequence: CAISEGIASNEKLFF. The CDR3 DNA sequence: TGTGCCATCAGTGAGGGTATAGCCTCTAATGAAAAACTGTTTTTT.

The chain is built from TRBV29-1 and TRBJ2-7, with unresolved D. V was clipped by 5 bases and J by 0 bases, with 8 bases between them. Germline CDR1 reads SQVTM; CDR2 reads ANQGSEA. The CDR3 length is 12 residues. CDR3 DNA: TGCAGCGTTTGGGCGGACTCCTACGAGCAGTACTTC. Protein: CSVWADSYEQYF.

This clone was counted a few times. V is TRBV7-6 and J is TRBJ2-3, with D perhaps TRBD2 (5 bases). CDR1 and CDR2 (germline): SGHVS, FNYEAQ. V lost 5 bases to trimming and J lost 0 bases, with 18 bases between them. The CDR3 is 17 amino acids. This CDR3 reads CASSNNKRFSSTDTQYF. As DNA, the CDR3 is TGTGCCAGCAGCAACAACAAGCGGTTCTCTAGCACAGATACGCAGTATTTT.

This sequence joins TRBV12-5 and TRBJ2-5, with 7 bases aligning to TRBD1. The V gene's germline CDR1 is LGHNT and CDR2 FRNRAP. The CDR3 length is 18 residues. With V trimmed by 6 bases and J by 1 base, 17 bases remained unmatched. The CDR3 nucleotides read TGTGCTAGTGGCCCCGACAGGGTCGCCTTAAATTTCCAAGAGACCCAGTACTTC. Its protein product is CASGPDRVALNFQETQYF.

The V and J genes are TRBV28 and TRBJ2-3, with 10 bases identical to TRBD2. Germline trimming cut 3 bases from V and 3 bases from J; bases unmatched to any gene: 6. Germline V CDR1 and CDR2: MDHEN, SYDVKM. The CDR3 has 16 amino acids. This CDR3 reads CASSLGAGGLTDTQYF. The CDR3 DNA is TGTGCCAGCAGTTTGGGAGCGGGAGGGTTGACAGATACGCAGTATTTT. The whole variable domain, remainder taken from reference TRBV28 and TRBJ2-3, is DVKVTQSSRYLVKRTGEKVFLECVQDMDHENMFWYRQDPGLGLRLIYFSYDVKMKEKGDIPEGYSVSREKKERFSLILESASTNQTSMYLCASSLGAGGLTDTQYFGPGTRLTVL.

The rearrangement links TRBV9 to TRBJ1-6; 7 bases match TRBD1. Germline trimming cut 0 bases from V and 7 bases from J; bases unmatched to any gene: 4. The germline V gene encodes CDR1 SGDLS and CDR2 YYNGEE. This CDR3 comprises 15 residues. The DNA for the CDR3 is TGTGCCAGCAGCGTAGCGACAGGGCGGAATTCACCCCTCCACTTT. This codes for CASSVATGRNSPLHF.

This chain links TRBV7-6 with TRBJ2-2, with 8 positions matching TRBD2. Germline CDR1 SGHVS, CDR2 FNYEAQ. After removal of 6 bases from V and 4 bases from J, the junction contained 1 base not matched to a gene. This CDR3 has 13 residues. The CDR3 DNA sequence: TGTGCCAGCAGTGGGACTAGCACCGGGGAGCTGTTTTTT. As protein: CASSGTSTGELFF.

The V gene is TRBV19, the J gene TRBJ2-5; possible D gene TRBD1, 6 bases. Per the germline V gene, CDR1 is LNHDA and CDR2 is SQIVND (reference sequence). With 6 bases removed from V and 3 bases from J, the gap between germline ends came to 11 bases. There are 13 residues in the CDR3. CDR3 coding DNA: TGTGCCAGTAGGGATGGACAGAAAGAGACCCAGTACTTC. Translating it yields CASRDGQKETQYF.

The chain has TRBV5-1 and TRBJ2-1, with 8 bases fitting TRBD1. Germline CDR1 reads SGHRS; CDR2 reads YFSETQ. V gave up 4 bases and J gave up 6 bases; unmatched junction bases: 3. The CDR3 extends over 13 amino acids. The CDR3 nucleotides read TGCGCCAGCAGCCCTACAGGGGGCAATGAGCAGTTCTTC. This codes for CASSPTGGNEQFF. Looking up the rest from reference TRBV5-1 and TRBJ2-1 gives the full variable domain: KAGVTQTPRYLIKTRGQQVTLSCSPISGHRSVSWYQQTPGQGLQFLFEYFSETQRNKGNFPGRFSGRQFSNSRSEMNVSTLELGDSALYLCASSPTGGNEQFFGPGTRLTVL.